The 21 T cell receptor beta chains presented below share a single source sample, sequenced in a study of HIV-infected patients and healthy controls. No cell fractionation was done, so the repertoire covers all unsorted peripheral blood T cells. cDNA was made from approximately 500 ng RNA using alpha and beta constant primers. Using multiplexing indices, alpha and beta chain libraries were generated apart by chain-specific third strand synthesis. MiXCR, run by TCRdb on the 5' RACE reads, gives a single entry per CDR3 protein. Of 11,000 or so distinct CDR3 sequences in the sample, less than 6.5% were seen once. Sequenced sample: blood. These receptors were collected from an adult in good health.

Judged by abundance, this clonotype is medium-sized (0.01 to 0.1%). The rearrangement links TRBV6-1 to TRBJ2-1; TRBD2 agrees at 11 bases. With 5 bases clipped from V and 7 bases from J, the junction kept 16 bases outside the gene matches. The V gene's germline CDR1 is MNHNS and CDR2 SASEGT. CDR3 length: 18 residues. The CDR3 bases are TGTGCCAGCAGTTCCCCAGGCCTAGCGGGGGGCCGAGGGAATGAGCAGTTCTTC. Its protein product is CASSSPGLAGGRGNEQFF.

This clonotype was seen a few times. J is TRBJ2-5 and V is TRBV10-2; D is perhaps TRBD2 (5 bases). The V end was cut by 6 bases, the J end by 5 bases, with 19 bases between. This CDR3 spans 15 amino acids. Per the germline V gene, CDR1 is WSHSY and CDR2 is SAAADI. The CDR3 loop is CASSPTGLPGETQYF. CDR3 sequence (DNA): TGCGCCAGCAGCCCAACCGGACTCCCCGGGGAGACCCAGTACTTC.

To note about this clonotype: The germline gene is not matched at one end of the junction; a read error may be the cause. This rearrangement joins TRBV18 to TRBJ1-5; D gene uncertain. This CDR3 has 16 amino acids. Looked up from germline, CDR1 is KGHSH and CDR2 is LQKENI. CDR3 sequence reads: CASSPPDSVSNQPRHF. CDR3 coding DNA: TGTGCCAGCTCACCACCAGACTCGGTTAGCAATCAGCCCCGGCATTTT.

This clonotype was detected a few times. This rearrangement joins TRBV5-5 to TRBJ2-2; 7 bases map to TRBD1. CDR1 is SGHKS, CDR2 YYEKEE, per germline (reference sequence). Trimming took 9 bases from V and 3 from J; bases not matched to a gene: 8. This CDR3 contains 14 residues. The CDR3 bases are TGTGCCACCCAACCGGGACAGCACACCGGGGAGCTGTTTTTT. Translated, it gives CATQPGQHTGELFF.

This clonotype is classed as medium-sized. The chain combines TRBV20-1 with TRBJ2-3, with D perhaps given as TRBD1 or TRBD2 (6 bases each). Trimming removed 3 bases at V and 6 bases at J, with 19 bases between. CDR1 is DFQATT and CDR2 is SNEGSKA in the germline V gene (reference sequence). The CDR3 extends over 15 amino acids. The CDR3 DNA reads TGCAGTGCTAGCAGGGGAGGCGGCCCCTCTGATACGCAGTATTTT. It yields the protein CSASRGGGPSDTQYF.

By proportion, this clonotype is medium-sized. The rearrangement links TRBV4-1 to TRBJ2-6, with D possibly being TRBD1 or TRBD2 (5 bases each). CDR1 MGHRA and CDR2 YSYEKL come from the germline V gene. Between the trimmed V and J ends, which lost 0 bases and 2 bases, there was a span of 14 bases. The CDR3 sequence is 18 residues long. The DNA for the CDR3 is TGCGCCAGCAGCCAAGAGGGGACCTTCGGCACTGGGGCCAACGTCCTGACTTTC. This sequence encodes CASSQEGTFGTGANVLTF.

This clonotype was detected many times. The gene calls are TRBV29-1 and TRBJ2-1, with 13 bases fitting TRBD2. Germline loops: CDR1 SQVTM, CDR2 ANQGSEA. There are 14 residues in the CDR3. V was clipped by 4 bases and J by 10 bases; unmatched bases: 7. The CDR3 region has the DNA TGCAGCGTTGCCGGACTAGCGGGGGTACGGGAGCAGTTCTTC. Translation: CSVAGLAGVREQFF.

This clonotype was counted ten times or more. The CDR3 loop is CASSLRQGAYEQYF. The CDR3 DNA is TGTGCCAGCAGCCTCCGACAGGGGGCTTACGAGCAGTACTTC. This rearrangement joins TRBV9 to TRBJ2-7, with 10 bases fitting TRBD1. With 4 bases clipped from V and 4 bases from J, the junction kept 5 bases outside the gene matches. The CDR3 contains 14 residues. CDR1 and CDR2 (germline): SGDLS, YYNGEE.

This clonotype occurred many times. The V and J genes are TRBV20-1 and TRBJ1-1; 7 nucleotides match TRBD1. There are 14 residues in the CDR3. V shed 7 bases, J shed 3 bases, and the junction held 11 bases outside the gene matches. CDR1 and CDR2 from the germline V gene are DFQATT and SNEGSKA (reference sequence). The CDR3 DNA reads TGCAGTGTTAGGGGGACAGAATATTACACTGAAGCTTTCTTT. Translated: CSVRGTEYYTEAFF.

This clonotype was recorded many times. The J gene is TRBJ2-3, the V gene TRBV20-1, with 8 bases that match TRBD1. The CDR3 extends over 13 amino acids. Trimming at V came to 4 bases and at J to 9 bases, leaving 9 bases not matched to a gene. Germline CDR1 DFQATT, CDR2 SNEGSKA (reference sequence). This CDR3 reads CSAIADRVETQYF. The DNA for the CDR3 is TGCAGTGCTATCGCGGACAGGGTGGAGACGCAGTATTTT.

This clonotype was seen repeatedly, ten times or more. The chain employs TRBV12-3 or TRBV12-4 and TRBJ1-2; 7 nucleotides line up with TRBD1. This CDR3 comprises 12 residues. V trimming: 5 bases; J trimming: 6 bases; junction bases outside the gene matches: 3. The CDR3 is CASSDRADGYTF. The CDR3, as DNA: TGTGCCAGCAGTGACAGGGCGGATGGCTACACCTTC.

This clonotype has at least ten counts. The rearrangement joins TRBV5-1 to TRBJ1-6; no clear D. The CDR3 runs 13 residues. The germline gives CDR1 SGHRS, CDR2 YFSETQ. Trimming removed 0 bases at V and 12 bases at J, with 10 bases between. The CDR3 here is CASSLAVWGPLHF. CDR3 sequence (DNA): TGCGCCAGCAGCTTGGCAGTCTGGGGACCCCTCCACTTT.

This clonotype has at least ten counts. V usage is TRBV6-1 and J usage is TRBJ1-1; a weak D match, TRBD1 (6 bases). Per the germline V gene, CDR1 is MNHNS and CDR2 is SASEGT. With 6 bases removed from V and 4 bases from J, the gap between germline ends came to 15 bases. The CDR3 runs to 14 residues. Written as DNA, the CDR3 is TGTGCCAGCAGGATCGGAGGGGGGCTCACTGAAGCTTTCTTT. This codes for CASRIGGGLTEAFF.

V gene TRBV12-3 or TRBV12-4 combines with J gene TRBJ1-2; no definite D call. The V and J ends lost 1 base and 8 bases respectively, with 14 bases between them. The CDR3 has 14 amino acids. CDR3 nucleotide sequence: TGTGCCAGCAGTTTAGACATCCGAAGGGAAGGCTACACCTTC. It codes for CASSLDIRREGYTF.

In its sample, this clonotype was seen many times. The rearrangement joins TRBV12-3 or TRBV12-4 to TRBJ1-4; tentatively, D is TRBD1 (5 bases). This CDR3 spans 13 amino acids. The V end was cut by 5 bases, the J end by 8 bases, with 12 bases between. The CDR3 region is CASSEGFGEKLFF. The CDR3, as DNA: TGTGCCAGCAGTGAGGGGTTCGGCGAAAAACTGTTTTTT.

This clonotype occurred many times. This sequence joins TRBV5-1 and TRBJ2-3, with TRBD1 as a possible D gene (6 bases). Germline assignment: CDR1 SGHRS and CDR2 YFSETQ. CDR3 length: 15 amino acids. V was shortened by 0 bases and J by 4 bases, with 12 bases between the two germline ends. The CDR3 bases are TGCGCCAGCAGCTTGGGGGGCGCAGGGGCAGATACGCAGTATTTT. This codes for CASSLGGAGADTQYF.

This clonotype was counted many times. The gene calls are TRBV28 and TRBJ1-2; D is uncertain. Germline loops: CDR1 MDHEN, CDR2 SYDVKM. This CDR3 is 13 amino acids long. The ends were cut back, 8 bases at V and 4 bases at J, with 14 bases in the middle. CDR3 sequence: CASLTDLVYGYTF. The DNA for the CDR3 is TGTGCCAGCCTTACGGACTTGGTCTATGGCTACACCTTC.

A single count supports this clonotype. This CDR3 reads CATSRWASGGHTQYF. The CDR3 bases are TGTGCCACCAGCAGGTGGGCTAGCGGGGGTCATACGCAGTATTTT. The genes are TRBV15 and TRBJ2-3, with TRBD2 matching over 10 bases. The V gene's germline CDR1 is LNHNV and CDR2 YYDKDF (reference sequence). This CDR3 region has 15 residues. With V trimmed by 3 bases and J by 7 bases, 7 bases remained unmatched.

Relative to its sample, this clonotype is medium-sized. The V gene is TRBV2, the J gene TRBJ2-7; D tentatively reads TRBD1 or TRBD2 (6 bases each). The CDR3 length is 12 residues. V was pared by 2 bases and J by 9 bases, with 11 bases between. Germline CDR1 and CDR2: SNHLY and FYNNEI. CDR3 DNA: TGTGCCAGCAGTGAACGGGGGCGCGGGCAGTACTTC. Translated: CASSERGRGQYF.

This clonotype is medium-sized in the sample. The chain links TRBV20-1 to TRBJ1-5; a possible D gene is TRBD1 (6 bases). V lost 1 base to trimming and J lost 3 bases, with 10 bases between them. The CDR3 extends over 14 amino acids. Germline V gene lookup returns CDR1 DFQATT and CDR2 SNEGSKA (reference sequence). The CDR3 loop is CSARVRGINQPQHF. DNA of the CDR3: TGCAGTGCTAGAGTTAGGGGGATCAATCAGCCCCAGCATTTT.

This sequence joins TRBV6-5 and TRBJ2-7; possible D gene TRBD1, 5 bases. CDR1 is MNHEY and CDR2 is SVGAGI in the germline V gene. The CDR3 spans 14 residues. V lost 8 bases, J lost 2 bases, and 16 bases lay in between. CDR3: CASSLGRVPYEQYF. CDR3 in DNA: TGTGCCAGCTCATTGGGCAGGGTTCCCTACGAGCAGTACTTC.